This TCR beta chain was captured in a study of T cells in localized non-small cell lung cancer. The CDR3 is 13 residues long. The V end lost 6 bases, the J end lost 3 bases, and 11 bases lay between the germline ends. Germline V gene sequence: CDR1 MDHEN, CDR2 SYDVKM. Libraries were prepared by immunoSEQ multiplex PCR; TCRdb keeps only in-frame clonotypes and omits some of them. The sample has some 72,000 clones; about four fifths are singletons. Points from the study as a whole: In the blood, greater T cell density corresponded to longer overall survival.

Details on this clone: The antigen remains undetermined.

The material was peripheral blood, obtained before any cancer treatment. This TCR derives from a man aged 40-75 years with stage I lung adenocarcinoma. The chain links TRBV28 to TRBJ1-1; possibly TRBD1 for D (5 bases). For the CDR3, the DNA is TGTGCCAGCAGCCCCTCGGGACACACTGAAGCTTTCTTT. Translation gives CASSPSGHTEAFF.